The 32 T cell receptor beta chains below come from one sample, sequenced in a study of human T cells and chemical hapten exposure. MiXCR was run by TCRdb on the 5' RACE reads, yielding one entry per CDR3 protein. The sample records 110,000 or so distinct CDR3 sequences, around 20% being singletons. Before extraction, the whole blood was not fractionated, and total RNA was taken from it. The receptor source for this set is a human donor in good health.

The chain joins TRBV4-1 to TRBJ2-7, with a possible D match to TRBD2 (5 bases). The CDR3 extends over 13 amino acids. Trimming pared 2 bases from V and 3 bases from J, leaving 8 bases between. Germline values: CDR1 MGHRA, CDR2 YSYEKL. The CDR3 here is CASSQLTSYEQYF. The CDR3 nucleotides are TGCGCCAGCAGCCAACTTACTAGCTACGAGCAGTACTTC.

This clonotype was counted between two and nine times. This chain connects TRBV7-9 to TRBJ2-2; a possible D gene is TRBD2 (6 bases). The V end was cut by 3 bases, the J end by 3 bases, with 8 bases between. The CDR3 runs to 14 residues. In germline, CDR1 is SEHNR, CDR2 FQNEAQ (reference sequence). This CDR3 is CASSLEGHTGELFF. The CDR3, as DNA: TGTGCCAGCAGCTTGGAGGGCCACACCGGGGAGCTGTTTTTT.

The rearrangement joins TRBV13 to TRBJ2-1, with TRBD1 as a possible D gene (5 bases). This CDR3 contains 14 residues. Germline-derived CDR1 and CDR2 are PRHDT and FYEKMQ (reference sequence). Trimming removed 5 bases at V and 10 bases at J, with 18 bases between. CDR3 sequence (DNA): TGTGCCAGCAGCCGCGGTGGCAGGGCTGGGGAGCAGTTCTTC. Encoded protein: CASSRGGRAGEQFF.

This clonotype was seen a few times. V gene TRBV29-1 combines with J gene TRBJ2-3, with 12 bases matching TRBD2. This CDR3 contains 18 residues. CDR1 is SQVTM, CDR2 ANQGSEA, per germline. The ends lost 2 bases at V and 3 bases at J; junction bases unmatched: 12. The CDR3 DNA is TGCAGCGTTGAAAAGAACCTAGCGGGAGGGAGGGTGACAGATACGCAGTATTTT. Translated, it gives CSVEKNLAGGRVTDTQYF.

This clonotype was picked up a small number of times. This sequence joins TRBV30 and TRBJ1-5; D not certain. The germline V and J ends were trimmed by 3 bases and 1 base, with 10 bases remaining between them. CDR1 GTSNPN and CDR2 SVGIG come from the germline V gene (reference sequence). This CDR3 is 14 amino acids long. The CDR3 loop is CAWRSDGSNQPQHF. Written as DNA, the CDR3 is TGTGCCTGGAGGTCGGACGGAAGCAATCAGCCCCAGCATTTT.

CDR3 DNA sequence: TGCAGCGTTGTCGACCCCGGCACTGAAGCTTTCTTT. This translates into CSVVDPGTEAFF. The V gene is TRBV29-1, the J gene TRBJ1-1, with no clear D. V was trimmed by 4 bases and J by 4 bases, leaving 10 bases between them. The CDR3 loop spans 12 amino acids. Germline CDR1 reads SQVTM; CDR2 reads ANQGSEA.

This clonotype came up a few times. As DNA, the CDR3 is TGTGCCTGGCAGCGAACCTACGAGCAGTACTTC. Protein: CAWQRTYEQYF. V gene TRBV30 combines with J gene TRBJ2-7; D remains ambiguous. CDR1 GTSNPN and CDR2 SVGIG come from the germline V gene (reference sequence). The V gene lost 5 bases and the J gene lost 2 bases, with 7 bases spanning the gap. There are 11 residues in the CDR3.

The rearrangement joins TRBV20-1 to TRBJ1-1; perhaps TRBD1 as D (5 bases). This CDR3 spans 16 amino acids. Germline values: CDR1 DFQATT, CDR2 SNEGSKA (reference sequence). Trimming took 3 bases from V and 0 from J, leaving 17 bases between them. The DNA of the CDR3 is TGCAGTGCTAGGATCGGGGCCCACACAATGAACACTGAAGCTTTCTTT. Translated, it gives CSARIGAHTMNTEAFF.

The rearrangement links TRBV4-1 to TRBJ2-1; 8 bases are shared with TRBD2. J gave up 2 bases and V 3 bases, and 3 bases lay outside the gene matches. Germline V lookup: CDR1 MGHRA, CDR2 YSYEKL. The CDR3 contains 15 residues. The CDR3 nucleotides are TGCGCCAGCAGCCATAAGCGGGAGCCCTACAATGAGCAGTTCTTC. It encodes CASSHKREPYNEQFF.

This clonotype was seen a few times. The rearrangement uses TRBV11-2 and TRBJ2-5; D is possibly TRBD2 (7 bases). From germline, CDR1 is SGHAT and CDR2 FQNNGV. The CDR3 loop spans 14 amino acids. Trimming took 4 bases from V and 5 from J, leaving 14 bases between them. CDR3: CASSSRGGGETQYF. The DNA for the CDR3 is TGTGCCAGCAGCTCGAGGGGGGGAGGGGAGACCCAGTACTTC.

The chain uses TRBV27 and TRBJ2-1; 9 bases match TRBD1. V gave up 10 bases and J gave up 6 bases; unmatched junction bases: 16. CDR3 length: 16 residues. CDR1 is MNHEY, CDR2 SMNVEV, per germline (reference sequence). The CDR3 here is CATIGPGTGKFNEQFF. Here the CDR3 DNA reads TGTGCCACCATCGGACCCGGGACAGGGAAGTTCAATGAGCAGTTCTTC.

In nucleotides, the CDR3 is TGTGCCAGCAGTTTTAATGTTGGTTCCGACCGAACTAATGAAAAACTGTTTTTT. This gives the protein CASSFNVGSDRTNEKLFF. The genes are TRBV12-3 or TRBV12-4 and TRBJ1-4; D unclear. Trimming stripped 3 bases from V and 1 base from J, with 18 bases between. The CDR3 covers 18 residues.

This sequence joins TRBV9 and TRBJ2-5; 8 bases are a match to TRBD2. This CDR3 contains 15 residues. V shed 0 bases, J shed 2 bases, and the junction held 3 bases outside the gene matches. Germline assignment: CDR1 SGDLS and CDR2 YYNGEE. CDR3 residues: CASSVETSAQETQYF. In nucleotides, the CDR3 is TGTGCCAGCAGCGTAGAGACTAGCGCGCAAGAGACCCAGTACTTC.

A few counts support this clonotype. The V and J genes are TRBV28 and TRBJ1-2; 7 nucleotides line up with TRBD1. Germline V gene data show CDR1 as MDHEN and CDR2 as SYDVKM. The J segment lost 1 base and the V segment lost 4 bases, leaving 3 bases of the junction unmatched. There are 14 residues in the CDR3. The CDR3 here is CASSSDRSNYGYTF. CDR3 nucleotides: TGTGCCAGCAGTTCGGACAGGAGTAACTATGGCTACACCTTC.

The rearrangement joins TRBV7-9 to TRBJ1-2; tentatively, D is TRBD1 (5 bases). This CDR3 region has 13 residues. V lost 5 bases, J lost 3 bases, and 10 bases lay in between. Germline V CDR1 and CDR2: SEHNR, FQNEAQ (reference sequence). The CDR3 sequence is CASSGGGYYGYTF. The CDR3 DNA reads as TGTGCCAGCAGCGGCGGGGGATACTATGGCTACACCTTC.

In this sample, this clonotype turned up a few times. This chain joins TRBV6-4 and TRBJ1-4; 10 bases match TRBD1. This CDR3 contains 18 residues. Germline V gives CDR1 MRHNA, CDR2 SNTAGT. V was clipped by 0 bases and J by 6 bases; unmatched bases: 10. The CDR3 bases are TGTGCCAGCAGTGACTCTATAGGGACAGGGGATCAGGATGAAAAACTGTTTTTT. Its translation: CASSDSIGTGDQDEKLFF.

CDR3 protein: CASRREQGAPTDTQYF. The CDR3 DNA reads TGTGCCAGCAGGCGGGAGCAAGGGGCCCCCACAGATACGCAGTATTTT. This chain links TRBV2 with TRBJ2-3; 7 nucleotides agree with TRBD2. CDR3 length: 16 residues. Per germline, CDR1 SNHLY and CDR2 FYNNEI. The V and J ends lost 6 bases and 2 bases, in that order; junction bases with no gene match: 11.

In this sample, this clonotype turned up a few times. The chain combines TRBV7-3 with TRBJ2-3, with 14 bases fitting TRBD2. This CDR3 is 17 amino acids long. Losses at the gene ends were 5 bases for V and 2 bases for J; bases not matched to a gene: 6. Germline assignment: CDR1 SGHTA and CDR2 FQGTGA. Here the CDR3 DNA reads TGTGCCAGCAGCCCGTGGACTAGCGGGGGGCCCACAGATACGCAGTATTTT. Amino acids: CASSPWTSGGPTDTQYF.

The genes are TRBV12-3 or TRBV12-4 and TRBJ1-1; no reliable D call. CDR3 length: 11 amino acids. V lost 4 bases and J 10 bases, leaving 10 bases between the germline ends. CDR3 DNA sequence: TGTGCCAGCAGTTCCAATGTGAGAGCTTTCTTT. As protein: CASSSNVRAFF.

The rearrangement uses TRBV12-3 or TRBV12-4 and TRBJ1-1; 9 bases are a match to TRBD1. This CDR3 spans 20 amino acids. V was pared by 3 bases and J by 1 base, with 18 bases of the junction left unmatched. CDR3 in DNA: TGTGCCAGCAGTTTCCCGGGACAGGGTCTTTCCCATCGTCCGAACACTGAAGCTTTCTTT. Its translation: CASSFPGQGLSHRPNTEAFF.

This clonotype occurred a few times. This chain connects TRBV7-2 to TRBJ1-3; D may be TRBD1 (5 bases). The germline V gene has CDR1 SGHTA and CDR2 FQGNSA. The CDR3 has 17 amino acids. V was trimmed by 3 bases and J by 2 bases, leaving 17 bases between them. In DNA form, the CDR3 reads TGTGCCAGCAGCTTCTCCCACGGGGGAGGAACTGGAAACACCATATATTTT. Translated: CASSFSHGGGTGNTIYF.

The rearrangement links TRBV20-1 to TRBJ1-1, with D hard to call. Trimming pared 1 base from V and 6 bases from J, leaving 15 bases between. Germline V gene lookup returns CDR1 DFQATT and CDR2 SNEGSKA (reference sequence). The CDR3 totals 14 residues. CDR3 residues: CSARVDLSSPEAFF. DNA for the CDR3: TGCAGTGCTAGAGTTGACCTCTCCTCCCCTGAAGCTTTCTTT.

DNA of the CDR3: TGTGCCAGCAGGGCCGCCAGGGGGATTAACTACGAGCAGTACTTC. Protein sequence: CASRAARGINYEQYF. The chain is built from TRBV27 and TRBJ2-7; TRBD1 matches 7 bases. CDR3 length equals 15 residues. The V and J ends lost 6 bases and 3 bases, in that order; junction bases with no gene match: 11. CDR1 and CDR2 from the germline V gene are MNHEY and SMNVEV (reference sequence).

V usage is TRBV4-1 and J usage is TRBJ2-5; possible D gene TRBD2, 6 bases. This CDR3 spans 20 amino acids. Trimming left V 0 bases short and J 0 bases short, with 23 bases between. Per the germline V gene, CDR1 is MGHRA and CDR2 is YSYEKL. CDR3 coding DNA: TGCGCCAGCAGCCAAGATCCCGGGCATAGCGGCTTCTCGTACCAAGAGACCCAGTACTTC. It translates to CASSQDPGHSGFSYQETQYF.

The V gene is TRBV15, the J gene TRBJ2-3; D call uncertain. CDR1 is LNHNV, CDR2 YYDKDF, per germline (reference sequence). Trimming shortened V by 5 bases and J by 4 bases, and 25 bases separated the two germline ends. The CDR3 has 18 amino acids. The CDR3 sequence: CATSSRGLRMVSADTQYF. Here the CDR3 DNA reads TGTGCCACCAGCTCCCGCGGCCTGAGGATGGTTTCGGCAGATACGCAGTATTTT.

This CDR3 reads CASEGSTDTQYF. The CDR3 DNA sequence: TGTGCCTCCGAGGGGAGCACAGATACGCAGTATTTT. The rearrangement joins TRBV30 to TRBJ2-3, with D perhaps matching TRBD1 or TRBD2 (5 bases each). The CDR3 is 12 amino acids. The V end was cut by 7 bases, the J end by 0 bases, with 8 bases between. Germline CDR1 reads GTSNPN; CDR2 reads SVGIG (reference sequence). The full variable domain, in which reference TRBV30 and TRBJ2-3 provide the parts outside the CDR3, is SQTIHQWPATLVQPVGSPLSLECTVEGTSNPNLYWYRQAAGRGLQLLFYSVGIGQISSEVPQNLSASRPQDRQFILSSKKLLLSDSGFYLCASEGSTDTQYFGPGTRLTVL.

The CDR3 protein is CSANSGGVGKLFF. Here the CDR3 DNA reads TGCAGTGCTAATTCTGGGGGGGTAGGAAAACTGTTTTTT. This chain uses TRBV20-1 with TRBJ1-4; maybe TRBD1 (5 bases). The germline V and J ends were trimmed by 4 bases and 10 bases, with 16 bases remaining between them. The CDR3 loop spans 13 amino acids. CDR1 and CDR2 from the germline V gene are DFQATT and SNEGSKA (reference sequence).

This chain links TRBV20-1 with TRBJ2-3; D possibly matches TRBD1 or TRBD2 (5 bases each). V was cut by 6 bases and J by 2 bases, with 12 bases left in between. Germline loops: CDR1 DFQATT, CDR2 SNEGSKA (reference sequence). The CDR3 has 13 residues. The CDR3 protein is CSANRGYTDTQYF. CDR3 sequence (DNA): TGCAGTGCCAACCGGGGCTACACAGATACGCAGTATTTT.

The chain joins TRBV20-1 to TRBJ2-7, with TRBD2 identical over 8 bases. Germline V gene data show CDR1 as DFQATT and CDR2 as SNEGSKA (reference sequence). The CDR3 has 15 residues. V gave up 5 bases and J gave up 1 base; unmatched junction bases: 10. The CDR3 loop is CSARNRLASSYEQYF. In DNA form, the CDR3 reads TGCAGTGCTCGTAATCGACTAGCGTCGTCCTACGAGCAGTACTTC.

The chain employs TRBV27 and TRBJ2-5; 7 nucleotides match TRBD1. J was trimmed by 5 bases and V by 3 bases; bases with no gene match: 6. Germline V gene data show CDR1 as MNHEY and CDR2 as SMNVEV (reference sequence). CDR3 length: 14 residues. CDR3 residues: CASSFLDRAETQYF. The CDR3 coding sequence is TGTGCCAGCAGTTTCCTAGACAGGGCGGAGACCCAGTACTTC.

This clonotype has just a few counts. This rearrangement joins TRBV27 to TRBJ2-7; D ambiguous. This CDR3 is 13 amino acids long. Trimming shortened V by 5 bases and J by 2 bases, and 10 bases separated the two germline ends. Germline CDR1 reads MNHEY; CDR2 reads SMNVEV (reference sequence). CDR3 in amino acids: CASSNSVPYEQYF. DNA for the CDR3: TGTGCCAGCAGTAACAGCGTCCCCTACGAGCAGTACTTC.

The CDR3 is CSVVVGAGTDTQYF. The CDR3 DNA follows: TGCAGCGTTGTGGTGGGGGCCGGCACAGATACGCAGTATTTT. The V and J genes are TRBV29-1 and TRBJ2-3, with D possibly TRBD1 on 6 matching bases. Germline assignment: CDR1 SQVTM and CDR2 ANQGSEA. Trimming removed 4 bases at V and 1 base at J, with 12 bases between. The CDR3 contains 14 residues.